The 13 T cell receptor beta chains presented below share a single source sample, sequenced in a study of blood T cell repertoires in COVID-19. Method: immunoSEQ multiplex PCR; TCRdb's copy keeps in-frame clones and lacks some. The sample holds 200,000 to 250,000 clones, around 84% seen once. The specimen was peripheral blood. The receptors shown here come from a middle-aged man with acute or convalescent COVID-19.

The chain combines TRBV14 with TRBJ2-7; TRBD2 is a possible D gene (6 bases). Germline-derived CDR1 and CDR2 are SGHDN and FVKESK. This CDR3 region has 14 residues. With 3 bases removed from V and 5 bases from J, the gap between germline ends came to 14 bases. This CDR3 is CASSQGPGRHEQYF. The CDR3 bases are TGTGCCAGCAGCCAGGGGCCAGGGAGGCACGAGCAGTACTTC.

CDR3: CASSSWKRYRDSNQPQHF. CDR3 coding DNA: TGTGCCAGCAGCTCTTGGAAGCGGTACAGGGATAGCAATCAGCCCCAGCATTTT. J is TRBJ1-5 and V is TRBV5-6; D may be TRBD1 (6 bases). The V gene's germline CDR1 is SGHDT and CDR2 YYEEEE. The V end lost 3 bases, the J end lost 0 bases, and 19 bases lay between the germline ends. This CDR3 comprises 18 residues.

Concerning this clone itself: The sample has other DNA sequences that encode this CDR3 too. The rearrangement joins TRBV6-5 to TRBJ2-7; the match to TRBD1 covers 7 bases. This CDR3 contains 13 residues. CDR1 MNHEY and CDR2 SVGAGI come from the germline V gene. V shed 6 bases, J shed 4 bases, and the junction held 6 bases outside the gene matches. In DNA, the CDR3 is TGTGCCAGCAGCCCGGGACAGTCTTACGAGCAGTACTTC. Encoded protein: CASSPGQSYEQYF.

The J gene is TRBJ1-4, the V gene TRBV18; 7 positions match TRBD1. V lost 6 bases and J lost 5; bases outside the gene matches: 6. Germline V gene data show CDR1 as KGHSH and CDR2 as LQKENI. The CDR3 is made up of 14 amino acids. CDR3 in amino acids: CASSPRDSNEKLFF. The CDR3 DNA reads TGTGCCAGCTCCCCCAGGGACAGCAATGAAAAACTGTTTTTT.

This clone has a single count. This chain joins TRBV28 and TRBJ1-4; 8 nucleotides agree with TRBD1. From germline, CDR1 is MDHEN and CDR2 SYDVKM. CDR3 length: 12 residues. Unmatched junction bases numbered 9, after V lost 6 bases and J lost 15 bases. CDR3 amino acids: CASRLDRTGLFF. CDR3 nucleotide sequence: TGTGCCAGCAGGTTAGACCGGACAGGGTTGTTTTTT.

The chain couples TRBV18 to TRBJ2-1; no clear D gene. CDR3 size: 13 residues. Trimming took off 2 bases at V and 7 bases at J, with 9 bases between the two ends. Germline V gives CDR1 KGHSH, CDR2 LQKENI. CDR3 protein: CASSPLAGNEQFF. CDR3 coding DNA: TGTGCCAGCTCACCATTAGCTGGGAATGAGCAGTTCTTC.

CDR3: CASSLGGQGTEAFF. The CDR3 DNA is TGTGCCAGCAGCTTAGGGGGCCAAGGGACTGAAGCTTTCTTT. V gene TRBV7-3 combines with J gene TRBJ1-1, with a tentative D call TRBD1 (6 bases). The V end lost 2 bases, the J end lost 5 bases, and 12 bases lay between the germline ends. Germline CDR1 reads SGHTA; CDR2 reads FQGTGA. The CDR3 is made up of 14 amino acids.

The V call is TRBV6-6, the J call TRBJ1-4, with a possible D match to TRBD1 (6 bases). CDR1 is MNHNY and CDR2 is SVGAGI in the germline V gene (reference sequence). The V gene lost 5 bases and the J gene lost 3 bases, with 13 bases spanning the gap. The CDR3 spans 15 residues. The CDR3 nucleotides read TGTGCCAGCAGTCTTAGGGGGGGAGCTAATGAAAAACTGTTTTTT. Its translation: CASSLRGGANEKLFF.

The chain joins TRBV3-1 (or the pseudogene TRBV3-2) to TRBJ1-1; a weak D match, TRBD1 (6 bases). CDR1 is LGHDT, CDR2 YNNKEL, per germline (reference sequence). V was shortened by 4 bases and J by 4 bases, with 13 bases between the two germline ends. The CDR3 consists of 14 residues. As DNA, the CDR3 is TGTGCCAGCAGCCCCTTAGACAGGCGCACTGAAGCTTTCTTT. Translating it yields CASSPLDRRTEAFF.

The chain joins TRBV11-2 to TRBJ1-1; D may be TRBD1 (5 bases). Trimming removed 5 bases at V and 2 bases at J, with 9 bases between. Germline V gene lookup returns CDR1 SGHAT and CDR2 FQNNGV. The CDR3 totals 13 residues. CDR3 DNA: TGTGCCAGCAGCCGGGGGAGAAACACTGAAGCTTTCTTT. It translates to CASSRGRNTEAFF. Full variable domain (missing parts from reference TRBV11-2 and TRBJ1-1): EAGVAQSPRYKIIEKRQSVAFWCNPISGHATLYWYQQILGQGPKLLIQFQNNGVVDDSQLPKDRFSAERLKGVDSTLKIQPAKLEDSAVYLCASSRGRNTEAFFGQGTRLTVV.

CDR3 nucleotides: TGTGCCAGCAGCTTAGGGGGGGGACACAACTATGGCTACACCTTC. It encodes CASSLGGGHNYGYTF. The chain is built from TRBV7-8 and TRBJ1-2; D perhaps matches TRBD1 (6 bases). V shed 1 base and J shed 2 bases, with 11 bases lying between them. CDR3 length: 15 amino acids. Germline V CDR1 and CDR2: SGHVS, FQNEAQ. Full variable domain (rest looked up from reference TRBV7-8 and TRBJ1-2): GAGVSQSPRYKVAKRGQDVALRCDPISGHVSLFWYQQALGQGPEFLTYFQNEAQLDKSGLPSDRFFAERPEGSVSTLKIQRTQQEDSAVYLCASSLGGGHNYGYTFGSGTRLTVV.

Only a few counts were recorded for this clone. Here the CDR3 DNA reads TGTGCCACCAGCAGAGTTAACTCCGGGAATTCACCCCTCCACTTT. It encodes CATSRVNSGNSPLHF. The rearrangement joins TRBV15 to TRBJ1-6; D not certain. Trimming left V 1 base short and J 7 bases short, with 11 bases between. This CDR3 is built from 15 residues. Germline-derived CDR1 and CDR2 are LNHNV and YYDKDF (reference sequence).

V and J are TRBV15 and TRBJ1-1, with 8 bases lining up with TRBD1. Trimming removed 0 bases from V and 1 base from J; junction bases left unmatched: 4. Looked up from germline, CDR1 is LNHNV and CDR2 is YYDKDF (reference sequence). The length of the CDR3 is 16 residues. CDR3 in amino acids: CATSRDPTGANTEAFF. CDR3 bases: TGTGCCACCAGCAGAGATCCGACAGGGGCGAACACTGAAGCTTTCTTT.